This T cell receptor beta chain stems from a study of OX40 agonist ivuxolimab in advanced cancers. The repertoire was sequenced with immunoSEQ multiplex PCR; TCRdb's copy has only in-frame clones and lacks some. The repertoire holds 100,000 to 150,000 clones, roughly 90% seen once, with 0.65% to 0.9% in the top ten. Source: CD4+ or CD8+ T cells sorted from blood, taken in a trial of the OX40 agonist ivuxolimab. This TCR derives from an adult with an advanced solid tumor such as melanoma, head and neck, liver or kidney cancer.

CDR3 sequence reads: CASRKQVPYEQYF. The CDR3 DNA reads TGTGCCAGCAGGAAACAGGTTCCCTACGAGCAGTACTTC. The chain combines TRBV28 with TRBJ2-7; D might be TRBD1 (5 bases). Germline V gene sequence: CDR1 MDHEN, CDR2 SYDVKM. This CDR3 has 13 amino acids. With 6 bases removed from V and 2 bases from J, the gap between germline ends came to 11 bases.